Described below is a single TCR beta chain sequence and its context. This clone was detected once. This receptor's antigen is unknown. No base-level quality is on record; no much larger clone is a single base apart. The sample comes from a study of blood T cell repertoires in COVID-19 (dated by TCRdb to between 2020 and 2021). Turning to the overall study: Samples from collaborators originated in the United States, Italy and Spain and spanned both the acute and convalescent phases of COVID-19. The repertoires were released in a freely available public database intended as a resource for research on the immune response to SARS-CoV-2. The prospective study material was composed of cDNA or gDNA derived from T cells, B-cell-depleted T cells, or PBMCs. The samples were drawn from two sources: the first 160 participants of the ongoing ImmuneRACE study, and 1,254 subjects contributed by 6 global collaborators. HLA class I and class II types, where available, came from metadata supplied by the sample provider rather than from assay-based typing. Sample metadata almost always included a de-identified subject ID, COVID-19 status, age in years and sex. Deeply sampled blood TCRbeta repertoires from subjects exposed to, actively infected with, or recovered from COVID-19 were included in the dataset.

V is shortened by 0 bases, J by 0 bases, and the region joining them spans 8 bases. The germline V gene (reference sequence) yields LGHDT for CDR1 and YNNKEL for CDR2. The cysteine opens and the phenylalanine closes a CDR3 of 15 amino acids. Only the CDR3 part of the read is kept: 45 bases, read in frame from the first base. Enrolling through a virtual design, the prospective study's participants ranged in age from roughly 18 to 100 years and lived across roughly 23 United States geographic areas. Cohort assignment in the prospective study relied on participant-reported clinical history from a screening survey and a study questionnaire. In the prospective study, whole blood, serum and a nasopharyngeal or oropharyngeal swab were collected from each participant by mobile phlebotomists. Participants in the prospective study had the option to provide additional blood draws and questionnaires over a 2-month period. Blood samples from the prospective study were shipped frozen or at room temperature prior to DNA extraction.

TCRbeta CDR3 regions were amplified from genomic DNA by means of the immunoSEQ Assay, a bias-controlled multiplex PCR. The original methods were these. The number of nucleated cells in each sample was estimated by amplification of reference gene primers within the assay. To quantify the absolute abundance of each unique TCRbeta CDR3 rearrangement, sequence reads were collapsed and filtered. For each sample, productive Simpson clonality was calculated as the square root of Simpson's diversity index across productive rearrangements. TCRdb limited this immuneACCESS table to in-frame rearrangements with V and J called. A share of clones is missing; checked studies link under half to unresolved V genes, and the rest is unexplained. For V, J and clone size, that table is used; D and trimming come from the DNA. The sample data list some 200,000 clones, and approximately 90% of these were observed just once. The ten largest clones capture 10% to 13% of the sample.

Points the paper makes about the study in general: Clinical and demographic metadata were provided uncurated, with the amount varying by source and participant.

This clonotype was obtained from a man between 18 and 29 years old with acute COVID-19. The source material was PBMCs or T cells enriched from blood (not recorded which). The chain joins TRBV3-1 (or the pseudogene TRBV3-2) to TRBJ1-2, with the D gene call left open. The CDR3 region has the sequence CASSQDRLANYGYTF. The DNA sequence is TGTGCCAGCAGCCAAGACAGGTTAGCTAACTATGGCTACACCTTC.